One and the same sample provided the 8 T cell receptor beta chains below, sequenced in a study of cytomegalovirus exposure and HLA in healthy donors. With 60 Vbeta and 13 Jbeta primers, the PCR was carried out. Profiling relied on immunoSEQ multiplex PCR, and the TCRdb table lists in-frame clones only, not all of them. The data contain just under 95,000 clones, 84% of them singletons. The sequencing input was PBMCs. These receptors were taken from a woman aged 18-29 years in good health and CMV-seropositive.

The CDR3 here is CASSSLGVGPENQPQHF. The CDR3 DNA reads as TGTGCCAGCAGTTCGTTGGGAGTGGGTCCCGAAAATCAGCCCCAGCATTTT. The chain combines TRBV28 with TRBJ1-5; D is uncertain. Germline V gene sequence: CDR1 MDHEN, CDR2 SYDVKM. There are 17 residues in the CDR3. V was clipped by 4 bases and J by 4 bases, with 20 bases between them.

The chain carries TRBV27 and TRBJ2-7, with TRBD1 matching over 7 bases. V lost 4 bases, J lost 0 bases, and 6 bases stayed unmatched. In germline, CDR1 is MNHEY, CDR2 SMNVEV (reference sequence). This CDR3 region has 15 residues. This chain's CDR3 is CASSSLGDSSYEQYF. In nucleotides, the CDR3 is TGTGCCAGCAGTTCGCTTGGGGACAGCTCCTACGAGCAGTACTTC.

V usage is TRBV30 and J usage is TRBJ2-5; 7 bases map to TRBD2. The CDR3 runs 14 residues. The germline gives CDR1 GTSNPN, CDR2 SVGIG (reference sequence). J was trimmed by 4 bases and V by 0 bases; bases with no gene match: 5. The CDR3 sequence is CAWSVRGGGETQYF. CDR3 nucleotide sequence: TGTGCCTGGAGTGTACGCGGCGGGGGAGAGACCCAGTACTTC.

The gene calls are TRBV30 and TRBJ1-5; tentative D call: TRBD1 (6 bases). The CDR3 is made up of 15 amino acids. The germline V gene encodes CDR1 GTSNPN and CDR2 SVGIG (reference sequence). V dropped 0 bases and J dropped 0 bases, with 9 bases sitting between them. DNA for the CDR3: TGTGCCTGGAGTGTAGGGGGTTATAGCAATCAGCCCCAGCATTTT. Translation gives CAWSVGGYSNQPQHF.

The chain links TRBV7-9 to TRBJ2-5; 8 bases fit TRBD2. There are 14 residues in the CDR3. From germline, CDR1 is SEHNR and CDR2 FQNEAQ (reference sequence). The CDR3 loop is CGLGAGGSEETQYF. CDR3 bases: TGTGGTCTGGGTGCGGGGGGTTCAGAAGAGACCCAGTACTTC.

The chain combines TRBV7-9 with TRBJ2-1, with D perhaps matching TRBD2 (5 bases). The CDR3 is made up of 15 amino acids. The V and J ends lost 4 bases and 4 bases respectively, with 14 bases between them. Germline loops: CDR1 SEHNR, CDR2 FQNEAQ (reference sequence). The CDR3 nucleotides read TGTGCCAGCAGCTCAGACTACCAAGCGTACAATGAGCAGTTCTTC. This sequence encodes CASSSDYQAYNEQFF.

This sequence joins TRBV2 and TRBJ1-5; TRBD1 might be the D (6 bases). The CDR3 totals 13 residues. Germline CDR1 SNHLY, CDR2 FYNNEI. Between the trimmed V and J ends, which lost 6 bases and 4 bases, there was a span of 10 bases. CDR3 amino acids: CASRDSQNQPQHF. The CDR3 coding sequence is TGTGCCAGCAGGGACAGCCAGAATCAGCCCCAGCATTTT.

This rearrangement joins TRBV30 to TRBJ2-1; TRBD2 might be the D (6 bases). This CDR3 comprises 13 residues. Deletions cut 7 bases from V and 7 bases from J, with 17 bases between. The germline CDR1 and CDR2 sequences are GTSNPN and SVGIG (reference sequence). The CDR3 sequence: CASWGGAGNEQFF. As DNA, the CDR3 is TGTGCCTCCTGGGGCGGGGCGGGAAATGAGCAGTTCTTC.